Included here is one T cell receptor beta chain sequence, with context. The CDR3 is 13 residues long. Germline V gives CDR1 MNHEY, CDR2 SVGAGI. The V gene end was trimmed by 5 bases and the J gene end by 4 bases; junction bases not matched to a gene: 4. Only in-frame clones appear in the TCRdb table, and some are missing; sequencing was by immunoSEQ multiplex PCR. The sample includes 60,000 to 80,000 clones, around 82% seen only once; the top ten take 7.5% to 9.5%. This specimen comes from a study of blood T cell repertoires in COVID-19. About the research overall: The analysed material was cDNA or gDNA that came from T cells, B-cell-depleted T cells, or PBMCs.

The receptor's source is a man aged 50-60 years with active COVID-19. The sample was peripheral blood. The chain links TRBV6-5 to TRBJ1-2; 7 nucleotides line up with TRBD1. The CDR3 spells CASSPPGGYGYTF. CDR3 DNA: TGTGCCAGCAGTCCCCCAGGGGGCTATGGCTACACCTTC.